A selection of T cell receptor beta chains follows, all from one sample in a study of blood T cells in healthy people across ages. One entry per CDR3 protein results from TCRdb running MiXCR on the 5' RACE reads. The data hold about a million distinct CDR3 sequences, with around 54% observed a single time. What was sequenced was blood. All receptors derive from a woman in her sixties in good health. The CDR3 runs from the conserved cysteine through the conserved F or W.

cdr3_aa: CASSSRGGLGTDTQYF
v_call: TRBV7-2

cdr3_aa: CSARERGLSYGYTF
v_call: TRBV20-1

cdr3_aa: CSAPRTGSYEQYF
v_call: TRBV20-1

cdr3_aa: CARRASGIYNEQFF
v_call: TRBV7-3

cdr3_aa: CASSLPLPGGGYTF
v_call: TRBV12-3/TRBV12-4

cdr3_aa: CACSSSSGLQETQYF
v_call: TRBV6-5

cdr3_aa: CASKGVTLKETQYF
v_call: TRBV7-9

cdr3_aa: CSARDVSGEAKNIQYF
v_call: TRBV20-1

cdr3_aa: CASRAGTGGTSGNADTQYF
v_call: TRBV2

cdr3_aa: CASNGEREYGGANVLTF
v_call: TRBV5-6

cdr3_aa: CARSRGLAGHNEQYF
v_call: TRBV7-2

cdr3_aa: CASSYGGPWGQYF
v_call: TRBV6-5

cdr3_aa: CASSFGTNIGKLFF
v_call: TRBV5-1

cdr3_aa: CASSMRAAGGLNEQFF
v_call: TRBV19